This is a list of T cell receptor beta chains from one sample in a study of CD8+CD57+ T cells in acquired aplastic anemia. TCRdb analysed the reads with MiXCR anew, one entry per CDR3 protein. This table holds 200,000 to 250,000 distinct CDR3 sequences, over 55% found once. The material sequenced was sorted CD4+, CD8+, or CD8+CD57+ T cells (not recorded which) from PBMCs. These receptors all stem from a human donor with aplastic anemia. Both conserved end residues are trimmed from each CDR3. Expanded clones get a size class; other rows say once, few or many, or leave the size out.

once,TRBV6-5,ASSYLPGWGSGGAQY
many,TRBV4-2,ASRGGGGNIQY
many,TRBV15,ATSRGTSGLYEQY
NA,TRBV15,ATSSLGQGASYNGQF
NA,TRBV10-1,ASSESIAGRAIGQETQY
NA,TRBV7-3,ASSPGLAGIGGELF
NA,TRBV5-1,ASSSDLRTEAF
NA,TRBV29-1,SARGEGGNTIY
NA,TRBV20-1,SAEDRGRPAF
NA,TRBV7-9,AGGVSYGYT
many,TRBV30,AWSGDSYEQY
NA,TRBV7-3,ASSATTGEGAGGGLSYEQY
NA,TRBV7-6,ASSRKTGTGFGYT
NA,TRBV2,ASSEALLHKETQY
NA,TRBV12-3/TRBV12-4,ASRAKPNTEAF
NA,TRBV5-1,ASSLAGEGEQY
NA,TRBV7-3,ASSMTQGAYGYGAF
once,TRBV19,ASSHRAVDTQY
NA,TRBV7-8,ASSLKTGTAYEQY
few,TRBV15,ATSRVGTGEADGYT
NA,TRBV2,ASSEDGQGTYGYT
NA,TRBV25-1,ESSELTLAGGVDTQY
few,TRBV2,ASSGESVNSPLH
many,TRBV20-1,SARDTVNYEQY
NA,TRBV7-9,ASSFQVGTDTQY
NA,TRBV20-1,SASRQGEQAGTQY
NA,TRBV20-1,SATRTARGEQY
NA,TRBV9,ASSLGWSAAMYNSPLH
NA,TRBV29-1,SVEEWGQANSIY
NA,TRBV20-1,SARLRYSYNEQF
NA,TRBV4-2,ASSQETSGGYNEQF
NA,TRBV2,ASSAGGEQF
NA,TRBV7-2,ASTRVASETQY
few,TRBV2,ASSEVDRAIYEQY
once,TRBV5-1,AGSLVDRKDEKLF
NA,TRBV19,ASSIQGLTGELF
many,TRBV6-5,ASSYGVAAGANVLT
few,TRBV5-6,ASSLGGTGGADTQY
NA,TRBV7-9,ASSPQPGEGGYT
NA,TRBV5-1,ASSLVDRAETNYGYT
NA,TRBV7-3,ASSLGGGVTDTQY
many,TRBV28,ASSSPGQGNYEQY
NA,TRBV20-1,SALSGRVNQPQH
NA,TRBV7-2,ASSLEHRGLYGYT
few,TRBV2,ASNEVDTQY
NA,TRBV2,ASSSPGLYEQY
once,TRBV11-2,ASSLDRRTGYLYGYT
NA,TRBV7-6,ASSLVGYSGNTIY
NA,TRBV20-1,SARAYRYNEQF
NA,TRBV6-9,ASTSPSVQETQY
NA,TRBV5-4,ASSLRDYGYT
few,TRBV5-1,ASSGILGSPLH
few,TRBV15,ATSADRDPGNTIY